This section outlines one T cell receptor (beta chain) sequence together with its context. The PCR was carried out with 60 Vbeta primers and 13 Jbeta primers. The data were produced by immunoSEQ multiplex PCR, yet TCRdb's version contains in-frame clones alone and is incomplete. The sample shows approximately 110,000 clones, around 86% of them seen only once. Trimming stripped 7 bases from V and 0 bases from J, with 10 bases between. Germline V gives CDR1 SNHLY, CDR2 FYNNEI. The CDR3 totals 15 residues. The entry originates in a study of cytomegalovirus exposure and HLA in healthy donors. Healthy individuals who donated bone marrow served as the donors.

The gene calls are TRBV2 and TRBJ2-6, with D uncertain. Sequencing was carried out using PBMCs. The sequence derives from a woman in her 30s in good health and CMV-seronegative. The CDR3 here is CASIQTYSGANVLTF. The CDR3 DNA follows: TGTGCCAGCATCCAAACATACTCTGGGGCCAACGTCCTGACTTTC.